This T cell receptor (beta chain) appears in the sequencing data of a study of blood T cell repertoires in COVID-19. Study summary: The samples span acute and convalescent COVID-19 from the United States, Italy and Spain. T cells, B-cell-depleted T cells, or PBMCs supplied cDNA or gDNA.

Authors' data handling: Reference gene primers were amplified, and this amplification served to estimate nucleated cell counts. Profiling relied on immunoSEQ multiplex PCR, and the TCRdb table lists in-frame clones only, not all of them. The DNA was the basis for D and trimming; V, J and clone size are from that table. The sample comprises hundreds of thousands of clones, 85% to 90% of which are singletons, and approximately 4.8% rests with the top ten. The germline V gene encodes CDR1 SGHNT and CDR2 YYREEE (reference sequence). V lost 3 bases to trimming and J lost 5 bases, with 8 bases between them. The CDR3 covers 12 residues.

The chain couples TRBV5-4 to TRBJ1-1; no clear D gene. Sequenced: peripheral blood. This receptor was taken from a man aged 50 to 59 with acute or convalescent COVID-19. The CDR3 region is CASSSVFTEAFF. The CDR3 nucleotides read TGTGCCAGCAGCTCTGTGTTTACTGAAGCTTTCTTT.